A single sample is the source of the 5 T cell receptor beta chains below, sequenced in a study of blood T cell repertoires in COVID-19. The assay was immunoSEQ multiplex PCR, and TCRdb's table has in-frame clones only and misses some. The profile shows approximately 280,000 clones, 80% to 90% of them singletons. The material sequenced was peripheral blood. The source is an older woman with acute or convalescent COVID-19.

This clone turned up a few times. Compared with germline, one end of the junction differs, possibly owing to a read error. The CDR3 DNA reads as TGTGCCACCAGCAGAGTGGGAGGGGTCAACGTCCTGACTTTC. Protein product: CATSRVGGVNVLTF. V and J are TRBV15 and TRBJ2-6; TRBD2 agrees at 7 bases. This CDR3 region has 14 residues. Germline-derived CDR1 and CDR2 are LNHNV and YYDKDF (reference sequence). Filled out from reference TRBV15 and TRBJ2-6, the complete variable domain reads DAMVIQNPRYQVTQFGKPVTLSCSQTLNHNVMYWYQQKSSQAPKLLFHYYDKDFNNEADTPDNFQSRRPNTSFCFLDIRSPGLGDTAMYLCATSRVGGVNVLTFGAGSRLTVL.

This sequence joins TRBV6-6 and TRBJ1-1; D remains ambiguous. Trimming removed 6 bases at V and 0 bases at J, with 8 bases between. The CDR3 is made up of 13 amino acids. CDR1 is MNHNY, CDR2 SVGAGI, per germline (reference sequence). The DNA of the CDR3 is TGTGCCAGCAGACCTACAGTGAACACTGAAGCTTTCTTT. Translation gives CASRPTVNTEAFF.

The V gene is TRBV6-5, the J gene TRBJ1-2; D may be TRBD1 (5 bases). CDR1 MNHEY and CDR2 SVGAGI come from the germline V gene. The CDR3 extends over 14 amino acids. The ends were cut back, 5 bases at V and 4 bases at J, with 14 bases in the middle. The CDR3 here is CASSPTAGLYGYTF. CDR3 sequence (DNA): TGTGCCAGCAGTCCGACCGCAGGGCTCTATGGCTACACCTTC.

This clone showed up just a few times. The chain is built from TRBV2 and TRBJ2-7; maybe TRBD2 (7 bases). The CDR3 has 14 residues. Per germline, CDR1 SNHLY and CDR2 FYNNEI. Trimming took off 3 bases at V and 3 bases at J, with 12 bases between the two ends. The chain's CDR3 is CASSEGGGVYEQYF. CDR3 coding DNA: TGTGCCAGCAGTGAGGGAGGGGGGGTCTACGAGCAGTACTTC.

CDR3 residues: CASSQRLAGTSGDEQYF. CDR3 DNA: TGTGCCAGCAGTCAGAGACTAGCGGGGACCTCGGGGGACGAGCAGTACTTC. The gene calls are TRBV3-1 (or the pseudogene TRBV3-2) and TRBJ2-7, with TRBD2 identical over 11 bases. CDR1 and CDR2 (germline): LGHDT, YNNKEL (reference sequence). CDR3 length: 17 amino acids. The J segment lost 5 bases and the V segment lost 6 bases, leaving 15 bases of the junction unmatched.